Given below is one T cell receptor beta chain in context. Per the original data handling: Using reference gene primer amplification, nucleated cell counts were estimated. TCRdb keeps only in-frame clones here, not all; method: immunoSEQ multiplex PCR. V, J and clone size are those of that table, while D and trimming were read from the DNA. The sample includes 150,000 to 200,000 clones, over 65% of them seen just once. Recruited during active infection, patients (from Seattle) were subsequently followed longitudinally. This CDR3 comprises 14 residues. CDR1 and CDR2 (germline): LNHDA, SQIVND (reference sequence). Between the trimmed V and J ends, which lost 5 bases and 5 bases, there was a span of 13 bases. This sample is drawn from a study of blood T cell repertoires in COVID-19. Study-level information: Both acute and convalescent COVID-19 samples were obtained from the United States, Italy and Spain. PBMCs, B-cell-depleted T cells, or T cells were the source of the cDNA or gDNA that made up the material.

J is TRBJ1-5 and V is TRBV19; D possibly corresponds to TRBD1 (6 bases). Sequenced: peripheral blood. The clonotype comes from a person in their 70s with COVID-19, enrolled during active disease. CDR3 nucleotides: TGTGCCAGTAGTCCGCAGGGGAGGGATCAGCCCCAGCATTTT. It yields the protein CASSPQGRDQPQHF.